A single T cell receptor beta chain is shown here with its context. The antigen remains undetermined. Using a J-beta primer mix together with a sample-barcoded 5' primer, a second PCR was run for 7 to 11 cycles. A template-switch adaptor with 12 random nucleotides tagged each cDNA molecule. TCRdb used MiXCR to reprocess the 5' RACE reads, holding one entry per CDR3 protein. The sample lists under 2 million distinct CDR3 sequences; about 32% were seen once. The data belong to a study of blood T cells in healthy people across ages. Notes on the study in general: Observed TCR beta diversity per million T cells went down as age went up. This fall followed a roughly linear course with age.

This CDR3 is built from 16 residues. In germline, CDR1 is SGHRS, CDR2 YFSETQ. With V trimmed by 1 base and J by 2 bases, 6 bases remained unmatched. This TCR derives from a woman in her 30s in good health. The chain joins TRBV5-1 to TRBJ2-1, with 7 bases aligning to TRBD2. The material sequenced was blood. The CDR3 bases are TGCGCCAGCAGCTTGTACGGGGGGTCCACCTACAATGAGCAGTTCTTC. Its translation is CASSLYGGSTYNEQFF.